Listed here are 30 T cell receptor beta chains from one sample, sequenced in a study of cytomegalovirus exposure and HLA in healthy donors. The PCR ran on 60 Vbeta and 13 Jbeta primers. Sequenced by immunoSEQ multiplex PCR; TCRdb stores in-frame clones only, minus some. The table records some 130,000 clones, approximately 80% of them present only once. The source material was PBMCs. Every receptor here comes from a female donor in good health and CMV-seronegative.

V and J are TRBV19 and TRBJ2-7; perhaps TRBD1 as D (5 bases). Germline assignment: CDR1 LNHDA and CDR2 SQIVND (reference sequence). CDR3 length: 13 amino acids. V lost 6 bases and J 0 bases, leaving 9 bases between the germline ends. DNA of the CDR3: TGTGCCAGTAGCTCCGACAGCTCCTACGAGCAGTACTTC. The encoded protein is CASSSDSSYEQYF.

The chain carries TRBV19 and TRBJ2-1, with 16 bases lining up with TRBD2. The J segment lost 6 bases and the V segment lost 10 bases, leaving 15 bases of the junction unmatched. The CDR3 extends over 18 amino acids. CDR1 is LNHDA and CDR2 is SQIVND in the germline V gene (reference sequence). The CDR3 loop is CATRRGLAGGGLLNEQFF. The CDR3 nucleotides are TGTGCCACACGACGGGGACTAGCGGGAGGGGGTCTCCTCAATGAGCAGTTCTTC.

The chain uses TRBV5-4 and TRBJ2-2; 7 bases are a match to TRBD1. Germline assignment: CDR1 SGHNT and CDR2 YYREEE (reference sequence). CDR3 length: 17 residues. With 4 bases clipped from V and 4 bases from J, the junction kept 13 bases outside the gene matches. Here the CDR3 DNA reads TGTGCCAGCAGCCTACCCCAGACAGGGCACGGCACCGGGGAGCTGTTTTTT. This codes for CASSLPQTGHGTGELFF. Together with reference TRBV5-4 and TRBJ2-2, the CDR3 gives the full variable domain: ETGVTQSPTHLIKTRGQQVTLRCSSQSGHNTVSWYQQALGQGPQFIFQYYREEENGRGNFPPRFSGLQFPNYSSELNVNALELDDSALYLCASSLPQTGHGTGELFFGEGSRLTVL.

This clone was seen more than once but under ten times. This chain uses TRBV25-1 with TRBJ2-1, with unresolved D. The CDR3 covers 17 residues. Germline values: CDR1 MGHDK, CDR2 SYGVNS. The V end was cut by 4 bases, the J end by 5 bases, with 21 bases between. The CDR3 loop is CASSVLIPGAPDNEQFF. As DNA, the CDR3 is TGTGCCAGCAGTGTACTTATACCCGGAGCCCCCGACAATGAGCAGTTCTTC.

The J gene is TRBJ1-2, the V gene TRBV9, with 9 bases aligning to TRBD1. This CDR3 comprises 15 residues. The V gene's germline CDR1 is SGDLS and CDR2 YYNGEE. V was clipped by 3 bases and J by 8 bases; unmatched bases: 11. The CDR3 region has the DNA TGTGCCAGCAGCGCCGACCCGGGACAGGGAAACGGCTACACCTTC. Translated, it gives CASSADPGQGNGYTF.

This chain uses TRBV18 with TRBJ1-1; a possible D gene is TRBD1 (5 bases). The CDR3 is 15 amino acids. Germline loops: CDR1 KGHSH, CDR2 LQKENI. V was trimmed by 3 bases and J by 1 base, leaving 12 bases between them. The CDR3, as DNA: TGTGCCAGCTCACCCCAGGCGCAGGGGAACACTGAAGCTTTCTTT. This encodes CASSPQAQGNTEAFF. The entire variable domain, with the rest obtained from reference TRBV18 and TRBJ1-1, is as follows: NAGVMQNPRHLVRRRGQEARLRCSPMKGHSHVYWYRQLPEEGLKFMVYLQKENIIDESGMPKERFSAEFPKEGPSILRIQQVVRGDSAAYFCASSPQAQGNTEAFFGQGTRLTVV.

The chain joins TRBV28 to TRBJ2-2; the match to TRBD1 covers 7 bases. The CDR3 is made up of 17 amino acids. The V and J ends lost 3 bases and 7 bases, in that order; junction bases with no gene match: 14. Germline V gene data show CDR1 as MDHEN and CDR2 as SYDVKM. The CDR3 protein is CASSFHRGPTIGGELFF. Written as DNA, the CDR3 is TGTGCCAGCAGTTTCCACAGGGGCCCCACTATCGGCGGGGAGCTGTTTTTT.

The chain is built from TRBV28 and TRBJ2-7, with D uncertain. Germline CDR1 is MDHEN and CDR2 is SYDVKM. The germline V and J ends were trimmed by 3 bases and 2 bases, with 8 bases remaining between them. The CDR3 length is 13 residues. The CDR3: CASSFPGTYEQYF. CDR3 in DNA: TGTGCCAGCAGTTTCCCAGGAACCTACGAGCAGTACTTC.

Written as DNA, the CDR3 is TGTGCCATTACGGGTACAGGGCGTACTGAAGCTTTCTTT. Translating gives CAITGTGRTEAFF. This sequence joins TRBV28 and TRBJ1-1; D is perhaps TRBD1 (6 bases). Germline lookup yields CDR1 MDHEN and CDR2 SYDVKM. The CDR3 covers 13 residues. The V gene lost 10 bases and the J gene lost 5 bases, with 17 bases spanning the gap.

V is TRBV6-1 and J is TRBJ1-6, with D unresolved. The CDR3 sequence is 14 residues long. Germline CDR1 is MNHNS and CDR2 is SASEGT. Trimming took 1 base from V and 7 from J, leaving 8 bases between them. CDR3 protein: CASSEGRRNSPLHF. CDR3 sequence (DNA): TGTGCCAGCAGTGAAGGGCGGCGAAATTCACCCCTCCACTTT.

CDR3 DNA sequence: TGCAGCGGGGGGGGATCTGAAGCTTTCTTT. This sequence encodes CSGGGSEAFF. This chain uses TRBV29-1 with TRBJ1-1; possible D gene TRBD1, 5 bases. Germline V lookup: CDR1 SQVTM, CDR2 ANQGSEA. The CDR3 consists of 10 residues. The germline V and J ends were trimmed by 7 bases and 6 bases, with 9 bases remaining between them.

The chain combines TRBV7-6 with TRBJ1-4; D is perhaps TRBD1 (5 bases). V was pared by 2 bases and J by 7 bases, with 14 bases between. The CDR3 runs 15 residues. The germline gives CDR1 SGHVS, CDR2 FNYEAQ. CDR3 bases: TGTGCCAGCAGCTTAAGCGGGGGTGTGAGTGAAAAACTGTTTTTT. Translated: CASSLSGGVSEKLFF.

This sequence joins TRBV25-1 and TRBJ2-1; 9 bases map to TRBD2. Germline values: CDR1 MGHDK, CDR2 SYGVNS. The CDR3 totals 10 residues. Trimming cost V 8 bases and J 15 bases; bases outside gene matches: 5. The CDR3 DNA follows: TGTGCCAGCGGTAGCGGGAGTTGGTTCTTC. Encoded protein: CASGSGSWFF.

This rearrangement joins TRBV5-1 to TRBJ2-1, with a possible D match to TRBD2 (6 bases). The V end was cut by 4 bases, the J end by 5 bases, with 13 bases between. Germline loops: CDR1 SGHRS, CDR2 YFSETQ. The CDR3 has 14 amino acids. The CDR3 here is CASSPGDGDNEQFF. CDR3 DNA sequence: TGCGCCAGCAGCCCGGGGGACGGTGACAATGAGCAGTTCTTC.

The chain joins TRBV7-2 to TRBJ1-2, with 7 bases that match TRBD1. V lost 3 bases to trimming and J lost 0 bases; unmatched junction nucleotides: 1. The V gene's germline CDR1 is SGHTA and CDR2 FQGNSA. This CDR3 comprises 14 residues. The CDR3 DNA reads TGTGCCAGCAGCTTGACAGGGTCTAACTATGGCTACACCTTC. Protein sequence: CASSLTGSNYGYTF.

The chain is built from TRBV19 and TRBJ1-5; TRBD1 is a possible D gene (6 bases). V dropped 4 bases and J dropped 7 bases, with 11 bases sitting between them. The CDR3 is 13 residues long. Germline-derived CDR1 and CDR2 are LNHDA and SQIVND (reference sequence). The CDR3 sequence: CASSKGVEQPQHF. The CDR3 region has the DNA TGTGCCAGTAGTAAGGGGGTCGAGCAGCCCCAGCATTTT.

The chain is built from TRBV5-4 and TRBJ2-2; 8 bases map to TRBD1. Trimming removed 7 bases from V and 1 base from J; junction bases left unmatched: 3. CDR3 size: 14 residues. Per germline, CDR1 SGHNT and CDR2 YYREEE (reference sequence). For the CDR3, the DNA is TGTGCCAGCTCCGGGACAGGGAACACCGGGGAGCTGTTTTTT. Translating it yields CASSGTGNTGELFF.

V usage is TRBV9 and J usage is TRBJ2-7, with D perhaps TRBD2 (5 bases). This CDR3 has 14 amino acids. Germline V lookup: CDR1 SGDLS, CDR2 YYNGEE. V lost 0 bases to trimming and J lost 2 bases, with 9 bases between them. CDR3 sequence reads: CASSVGRRPYEQYF. The CDR3 DNA reads TGTGCCAGCAGCGTAGGTCGGAGGCCCTACGAGCAGTACTTC.

For the CDR3, the DNA is TGCGCCAGCAGCCTATCCCCCGGGACAGGGCCTGAAAAACTGTTTTTT. Translation: CASSLSPGTGPEKLFF. This chain uses TRBV5-1 with TRBJ1-4; 9 bases line up with TRBD1. V shed 4 bases, J shed 7 bases, and the junction held 11 bases outside the gene matches. The CDR3 has 16 residues. Germline-derived CDR1 and CDR2 are SGHRS and YFSETQ.

The chain couples TRBV15 to TRBJ2-3, with TRBD2 matching over 9 bases. The ends lost 8 bases at V and 2 bases at J; junction bases unmatched: 14. Germline lookup yields CDR1 LNHNV and CDR2 YYDKDF (reference sequence). This CDR3 has 17 amino acids. The CDR3 coding sequence is TGTGCCACCCAAAGCGGGTTTAGCGGGAGCCACACAGATACGCAGTATTTT. Translated, it gives CATQSGFSGSHTDTQYF.

This chain joins TRBV5-4 and TRBJ2-6; 12 bases line up with TRBD2. The CDR3 loop spans 17 amino acids. Germline V lookup: CDR1 SGHNT, CDR2 YYREEE (reference sequence). The V gene end was trimmed by 0 bases and the J gene end by 4 bases; junction bases not matched to a gene: 2. The chain's CDR3 is CASSLGLAGVGANVLTF. DNA of the CDR3: TGTGCCAGCAGCTTGGGACTAGCGGGAGTGGGGGCCAACGTCCTGACTTTC.

The V call is TRBV19, the J call TRBJ1-2, with no clear D. The CDR3 has 14 residues. The ends were cut back, 7 bases at V and 7 bases at J, with 19 bases in the middle. Germline loops: CDR1 LNHDA, CDR2 SQIVND (reference sequence). The CDR3 region is CASTPRTVSGGYTF. In DNA form, the CDR3 reads TGTGCCAGTACCCCAAGGACCGTTAGCGGTGGCTACACCTTC.

This sequence joins TRBV6-5 and TRBJ2-1, with 7 nucleotides matching TRBD2. Per the germline V gene, CDR1 is MNHEY and CDR2 is SVGAGI. This CDR3 region has 13 residues. With 7 bases clipped from V and 6 bases from J, the junction kept 6 bases outside the gene matches. DNA for the CDR3: TGTGCCAGCATGGGAGGCGGGGGCAATGAGCAGTTCTTC. Protein sequence: CASMGGGGNEQFF.

This clone was observed once. This sequence joins TRBV11-2 and TRBJ2-1, with TRBD2 matching over 10 bases. This CDR3 spans 15 amino acids. V trimming: 5 bases; J trimming: 4 bases; junction bases outside the gene matches: 5. From germline, CDR1 is SGHAT and CDR2 FQNNGV. CDR3 amino acids: CASSARTSGYNEQFF. CDR3 in DNA: TGTGCCAGCAGCGCCCGGACTAGCGGTTACAATGAGCAGTTCTTC.

For the CDR3, the DNA is TGTGCCAGTAGTATACAGACAGAATATGGCTACACCTTC. Protein: CASSIQTEYGYTF. The rearrangement uses TRBV19 and TRBJ1-2, with D perhaps matching TRBD1 (5 bases). The CDR3 is made up of 13 amino acids. The V end was cut by 2 bases, the J end by 5 bases, with 9 bases between. The germline V gene has CDR1 LNHDA and CDR2 SQIVND (reference sequence).

This clone has a handful of counts. The rearrangement uses TRBV6-6 and TRBJ2-7; D ambiguous. This CDR3 has 12 residues. V was cut by 5 bases and J by 3 bases, with 8 bases left in between. In germline, CDR1 is MNHNY, CDR2 SVGAGI (reference sequence). This chain's CDR3 is CASSKDNYEQYF. CDR3 nucleotide sequence: TGTGCCAGCAGTAAAGACAACTACGAGCAGTACTTC.

The table lists this clone with a count of one. The rearrangement links TRBV5-1 to TRBJ2-7, with no clear D. The CDR3 is made up of 14 amino acids. V lost 2 bases to trimming and J lost 5 bases, with 14 bases between them. Germline-derived CDR1 and CDR2 are SGHRS and YFSETQ. The CDR3 protein is CASSLGALPHEQYF. The CDR3 DNA is TGCGCCAGCAGCTTAGGAGCCCTTCCTCACGAGCAGTACTTC.

This chain links TRBV18 with TRBJ1-4; 7 bases are a match to TRBD1. V shed 2 bases and J 6 bases; nucleotides not matched to a gene: 0. The germline CDR1 and CDR2 sequences are KGHSH and LQKENI. The length of the CDR3 is 13 residues. This CDR3 reads CASSPGTDEKLFF. The CDR3, as DNA: TGTGCCAGCTCACCAGGGACAGATGAAAAACTGTTTTTT.

The chain carries TRBV12-5 and TRBJ2-5, with 7 nucleotides matching TRBD2. Germline V CDR1 and CDR2: LGHNT, FRNRAP. Unmatched junction bases numbered 3, after V lost 3 bases and J lost 5 bases. This CDR3 has 13 amino acids. CDR3 in DNA: TGTGCTAGTGGTTTCGGGGGAGGGGAGACCCAGTACTTC. It specifies CASGFGGGETQYF.

The V and J genes are TRBV7-9 and TRBJ2-3; tentative D call: TRBD1 (5 bases). CDR1 and CDR2 (germline): SEHNR, FQNEAQ (reference sequence). Trimming took off 0 bases at V and 3 bases at J, with 10 bases between the two ends. The CDR3 is made up of 15 amino acids. The CDR3 region is CASSLASQGTDTQYF. CDR3 coding DNA: TGTGCCAGCAGCTTAGCGAGTCAGGGTACAGATACGCAGTATTTT.